This TCR beta chain was found in a study of cytomegalovirus exposure and HLA in healthy donors. V was pared by 5 bases and J by 3 bases, with 4 bases of the junction left unmatched. The CDR3 runs 14 residues. Germline V gives CDR1 SGHVS, CDR2 FQNEAQ. The study, taken as a whole, reports: Analysis was carried out at a later point, and it linked a missense DCLRE1C variant to TCR beta V- and J-gene trimming.

Every donor was a healthy person donating bone marrow. PCR was performed using 60 Vbeta and 13 Jbeta primers. Profiled with immunoSEQ multiplex PCR; TCRdb holds only in-frame clones, not every one. Of about 170,000 clones listed, 65% to 90% are singletons. Only a few counts were recorded for this clone. Its specificity is unknown. The sequenced material came from PBMCs. The receptor's source is a male donor in good health and CMV-seronegative. The V gene is TRBV7-8, the J gene TRBJ1-3; TRBD1 matches at 7 bases. CDR3 bases: TGTGCCAGCAGCCCAGGGGGAAGTGGAAACACCATATATTTT. Protein sequence: CASSPGGSGNTIYF.